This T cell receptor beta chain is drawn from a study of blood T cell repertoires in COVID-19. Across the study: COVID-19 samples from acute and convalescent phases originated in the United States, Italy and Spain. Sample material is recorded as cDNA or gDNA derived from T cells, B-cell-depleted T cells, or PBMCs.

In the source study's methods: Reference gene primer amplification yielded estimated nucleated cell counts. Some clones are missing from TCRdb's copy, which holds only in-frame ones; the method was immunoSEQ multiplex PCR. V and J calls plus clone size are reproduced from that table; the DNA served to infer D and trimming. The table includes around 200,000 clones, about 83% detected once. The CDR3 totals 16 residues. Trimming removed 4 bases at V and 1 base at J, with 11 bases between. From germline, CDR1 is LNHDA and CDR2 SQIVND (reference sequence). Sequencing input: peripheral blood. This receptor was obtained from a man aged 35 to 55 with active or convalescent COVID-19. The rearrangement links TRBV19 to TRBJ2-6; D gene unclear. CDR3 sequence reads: CASSTPRSSGANVLTF. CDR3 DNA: TGTGCCAGTAGTACGCCCCGTAGTTCTGGGGCCAACGTCCTGACTTTC. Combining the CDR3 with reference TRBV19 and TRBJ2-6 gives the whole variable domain DGGITQSPKYLFRKEGQNVTLSCEQNLNHDAMYWYRQDPGQGLRLIYYSQIVNDFQKGDIAEGYSVSREKKESFPLTVTSAQKNPTAFYLCASSTPRSSGANVLTFGAGSRLTVL.